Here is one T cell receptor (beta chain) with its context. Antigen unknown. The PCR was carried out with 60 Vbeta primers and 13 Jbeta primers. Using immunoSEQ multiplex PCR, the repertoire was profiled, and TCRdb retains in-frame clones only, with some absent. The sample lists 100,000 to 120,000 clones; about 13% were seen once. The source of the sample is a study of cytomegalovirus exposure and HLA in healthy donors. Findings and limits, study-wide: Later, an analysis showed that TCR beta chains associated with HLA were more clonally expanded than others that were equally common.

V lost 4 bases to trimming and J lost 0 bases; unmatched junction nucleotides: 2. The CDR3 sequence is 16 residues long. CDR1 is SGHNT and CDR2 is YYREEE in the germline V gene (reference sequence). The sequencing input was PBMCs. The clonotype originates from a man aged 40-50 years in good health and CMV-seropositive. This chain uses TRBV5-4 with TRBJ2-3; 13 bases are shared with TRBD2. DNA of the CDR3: TGTGCCAGCAGCCCGACTAGCGGGGGGAGCACAGATACGCAGTATTTT. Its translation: CASSPTSGGSTDTQYF.